This TCR beta chain was captured in a study of blood T cell repertoires in COVID-19. The data were produced by immunoSEQ multiplex PCR, yet TCRdb's version contains in-frame clones alone and is incomplete. The sample consists of a few hundred thousand clones, 80% to 90% of them appearing once. V was cut by 1 base and J by 8 bases, with 9 bases left in between. The CDR3 spans 13 residues. The germline V gene has CDR1 SGHAT and CDR2 FQNNGV. The J gene is TRBJ2-1, the V gene TRBV11-2; D ambiguous. This TCR derives from an elderly woman with active or convalescent COVID-19. Sequencing used peripheral blood. For the CDR3, the DNA is TGTGCCAGCAGCTTAGGCAGGTTGTATGAGCAGTTCTTC. Residues: CASSLGRLYEQFF.